This entry lists 11 T cell receptor beta chains sequenced from one sample in a study of cytomegalovirus exposure and HLA in healthy donors. Primers: 60 Vbeta forward and 13 Jbeta reverse. TCRdb's table, derived via immunoSEQ multiplex PCR, lists solely in-frame clones and lacks some. The sample has about 150,000 clones, about 77% seen once. Sequencing was performed on PBMCs. All receptors come from a male donor in good health and CMV-seronegative.

This clone was detected a few times. The chain combines TRBV19 with TRBJ1-2; possible D gene TRBD1, 5 bases. Per germline, CDR1 LNHDA and CDR2 SQIVND (reference sequence). Trimming took off 9 bases at V and 4 bases at J, with 12 bases between the two ends. CDR3 size: 12 residues. In nucleotides, the CDR3 is TGTGCCAGCAGGGTCTCGCGCTATGGCTACACCTTC. Translating it yields CASRVSRYGYTF.

This clone was found a few times. V and J are TRBV25-1 and TRBJ2-5, with unresolved D. The J call may be wrong; the DNA end is better matched by TRBJ2-7. Looked up from germline, CDR1 is MGHDK and CDR2 is SYGVNS. The CDR3 is made up of 14 amino acids. The CDR3 coding sequence is TGTGCCAGCAGTGAATCAGCAGGCGACTACGAGCAGTACTTC. It yields the protein CASSESAGDYEQYF.

This chain connects TRBV7-2 to TRBJ2-7; D is unresolved. V was shortened by 0 bases and J by 3 bases, with 18 bases between the two germline ends. The CDR3 spans 17 residues. Germline loops: CDR1 SGHTA, CDR2 FQGNSA. CDR3 sequence reads: CASSLAPLVVSNYEQYF. CDR3 DNA sequence: TGTGCCAGCAGCTTAGCCCCATTGGTAGTATCCAACTACGAGCAGTACTTC.

V gene TRBV7-6 combines with J gene TRBJ2-5; 7 bases match TRBD1. The end of the DNA fits TRBJ2-7 better, so the J call may be wrong. Germline V gene lookup returns CDR1 SGHVS and CDR2 FNYEAQ. The CDR3 runs 15 residues. This CDR3 is CASSTREGASYEQYF. As DNA, the CDR3 is TGTGCCAGCAGCACCCGAGAGGGGGCGTCCTACGAGCAGTACTTC.

This CDR3 is CASTGSDNEQFF. In DNA form, the CDR3 reads TGCGCCAGTACAGGGAGTGACAATGAGCAGTTCTTC. The genes are TRBV5-1 and TRBJ2-1, with a weak D call TRBD1 (6 bases). Trimming took 8 bases from V and 5 from J, leaving 11 bases between them. This CDR3 is 12 amino acids long. Germline-derived CDR1 and CDR2 are SGHRS and YFSETQ.

The chain is built from TRBV7-2 and TRBJ2-2; TRBD1 aligns across 7 bases. CDR3 length: 15 amino acids. The V segment lost 4 bases and the J segment 4 bases; nucleotides outside the gene matches: 6. The germline CDR1 and CDR2 sequences are SGHTA and FQGNSA. CDR3 DNA: TGTGCCAGCAGCTATAGACAGGGAAGCACCGGGGAGCTGTTTTTT. This codes for CASSYRQGSTGELFF.

The chain combines TRBV19 with TRBJ1-2, with TRBD1 identical over 7 bases. Germline CDR1 LNHDA, CDR2 SQIVND (reference sequence). J was trimmed by 6 bases and V by 5 bases; bases with no gene match: 9. The CDR3 is 14 residues long. Here the CDR3 DNA reads TGTGCCAGTAGTCCCGGGACAGATATCCATGGCTACACCTTC. Protein product: CASSPGTDIHGYTF.

The chain carries TRBV28 and TRBJ1-5, with D possibly matching TRBD1 (5 bases). The V end was cut by 2 bases, the J end by 6 bases, with 11 bases between. The CDR3 is 14 residues long. Germline values: CDR1 MDHEN, CDR2 SYDVKM. This CDR3 reads CASSLGQGRQPQHF. CDR3 coding DNA: TGTGCCAGCAGTTTAGGGCAGGGCCGTCAGCCCCAGCATTTT.

This sequence joins TRBV7-8 and TRBJ1-2, with 8 bases identical to TRBD1. J was trimmed by 2 bases and V by 6 bases; bases with no gene match: 2. Germline CDR1 reads SGHVS; CDR2 reads FQNEAQ. The CDR3 runs to 13 residues. The CDR3 coding sequence is TGTGCCAGCAGTCGGGACAGGAACTATGGCTACACCTTC. Residues: CASSRDRNYGYTF.

The genes are TRBV19 and TRBJ1-6, with D unclear. Germline CDR1 and CDR2: LNHDA and SQIVND (reference sequence). Trimming removed 6 bases at V and 2 bases at J, with 8 bases between. The CDR3 loop spans 14 amino acids. Here the CDR3 reads CASSDKPYNSPLHF. Here the CDR3 DNA reads TGTGCCAGTAGCGACAAGCCCTATAATTCACCCCTCCACTTT.

There are a few counts of this clone. CDR3 bases: TGTGCCAGCAGGGGACAGTCCATGGGTATCCGTCAGCCCCAGCATTTT. As protein: CASRGQSMGIRQPQHF. The chain has TRBV27 and TRBJ1-5; 7 bases agree with TRBD1. CDR3 length equals 16 residues. Germline V gene sequence: CDR1 MNHEY, CDR2 SMNVEV (reference sequence). Trimming removed 6 bases from V and 6 bases from J; junction bases left unmatched: 14.